One and the same sample provided the 25 T cell receptor beta chains below, sequenced in a study of shared clonotypes between healthy human individuals (dated by TCRdb to the early 2020s). CD8 naive samples consisted of CD45RO-negative cells that were positively selected for CCR7, yielding a CD45RA+CCR7+ population without TemRA cells. Library preparation employed the immunoSEQ multiplex PCR assay. TCRdb obtained this table from immuneACCESS and retained in-frame rearrangements with V and J assigned. These tables miss some clones; where compared with another copy, unresolved V genes account for less than half of the shortfall, and the remainder is unexplained. Within this sample are hundreds of thousands of clones, with about 95% of them counted one time only. The ten largest make up 0.11% of the sample. The sample consisted of naive CD8+ T cells sorted from blood. This specimen's cell subset or site label, per the study, means: CD45RA+CCR7+. The receptors shown here come from a woman aged 25 to 39 in good health.

V and J are TRBV7-9 and TRBJ1-2; no clear D gene. Per germline, CDR1 SEHNR and CDR2 FQNEAQ (reference sequence). The length of the CDR3 is 14 residues. V was cut by 3 bases and J by 3 bases, with 11 bases left in between. CDR3 residues: CASSFPSNYYGYTF. In DNA, the CDR3 is TGTGCCAGCAGCTTCCCCTCGAACTACTATGGCTACACCTTC.

The genes are TRBV30 and TRBJ2-1; D is uncertain. V dropped 0 bases and J dropped 10 bases, with 4 bases sitting between them. The length of the CDR3 is 10 residues. The germline V gene has CDR1 GTSNPN and CDR2 SVGIG (reference sequence). For the CDR3, the DNA is TGTGCCTGGAGTGTAAAAGAGCAGTTCTTC. This translates into CAWSVKEQFF.

The chain uses TRBV5-4 and TRBJ1-1; possible D gene TRBD1, 5 bases. Looked up from germline, CDR1 is SGHNT and CDR2 is YYREEE (reference sequence). The CDR3 sequence is 14 residues long. V lost 4 bases and J lost 0, with 10 bases in between. CDR3 sequence: CASSLTVLNTEAFF. DNA for the CDR3: TGTGCCAGCAGCCTGACAGTTCTGAACACTGAAGCTTTCTTT. Drawing the rest from reference TRBV5-4 and TRBJ1-1, the complete variable domain is ETGVTQSPTHLIKTRGQQVTLRCSSQSGHNTVSWYQQALGQGPQFIFQYYREEENGRGNFPPRFSGLQFPNYSSELNVNALELDDSALYLCASSLTVLNTEAFFGQGTRLTVV.

The chain recombines TRBV10-3 with TRBJ2-2; a weak D match, TRBD2 (5 bases). CDR3 length: 15 amino acids. Trimming shortened V by 3 bases and J by 3 bases, and 11 bases separated the two germline ends. Germline V gives CDR1 ENHRY, CDR2 SYGVKD. The CDR3 loop reads CAISDRTEYTGELFF. For the CDR3, the DNA is TGTGCCATCAGTGACCGGACTGAATACACCGGGGAGCTGTTTTTT.

This sequence joins TRBV28 and TRBJ1-2; a possible D gene is TRBD1 (5 bases). The CDR3 is 14 amino acids. V shed 6 bases and J shed 6 bases, with 17 bases lying between them. CDR1 and CDR2 (germline): MDHEN, SYDVKM. Here the CDR3 reads CASSLPGWGNGYTF. The CDR3 DNA is TGTGCCAGCAGCCTCCCCGGGTGGGGGAATGGCTACACCTTC.

The CDR3 spells CASSSGTGNNEQFF. The CDR3 DNA follows: TGCGCCAGCAGCTCGGGGACTGGGAACAATGAGCAGTTCTTC. The chain links TRBV5-1 to TRBJ2-1; a possible D gene is TRBD2 (6 bases). With 3 bases removed from V and 5 bases from J, the gap between germline ends came to 12 bases. Germline V gene sequence: CDR1 SGHRS, CDR2 YFSETQ. This CDR3 contains 14 residues.

Worth noting for this clone: Other DNA sequences in the sample encode the same CDR3. The V gene is TRBV27, the J gene TRBJ2-7; D is unresolved. V lost 10 bases to trimming and J lost 5 bases, with 15 bases between them. The V gene's germline CDR1 is MNHEY and CDR2 SMNVEV (reference sequence). The length of the CDR3 is 12 residues. CDR3 loop: CATRTGGDEQYF. The CDR3 nucleotides are TGTGCCACCCGAACGGGCGGCGACGAGCAGTACTTC.

Points on this clone: Other DNA sequences in this sample translate to the same CDR3. The V and J genes are TRBV28 and TRBJ1-1; D is uncertain. Germline lookup yields CDR1 MDHEN and CDR2 SYDVKM. The CDR3 contains 13 residues. V was shortened by 3 bases and J by 1 base, with 6 bases between the two germline ends. Written as DNA, the CDR3 is TGTGCCAGCAGTTTGGGCCAGAACACTGAAGCTTTCTTT. Translation gives CASSLGQNTEAFF.

This chain links TRBV4-1 with TRBJ2-7, with D uncertain. The germline V and J ends were trimmed by 2 bases and 3 bases, with 8 bases remaining between them. Germline V lookup: CDR1 MGHRA, CDR2 YSYEKL. The CDR3 loop spans 13 amino acids. CDR3 region: CASSQLPDYEQYF. The CDR3 DNA reads as TGCGCCAGCAGCCAACTACCTGACTACGAGCAGTACTTC.

The chain recombines TRBV5-1 with TRBJ2-3; a possible D gene is TRBD2 (5 bases). Per the germline V gene, CDR1 is SGHRS and CDR2 is YFSETQ. This CDR3 is 12 amino acids long. The V gene lost 10 bases and the J gene lost 2 bases, with 11 bases spanning the gap. The CDR3 protein is CAPGGSTDTQYF. In DNA form, the CDR3 reads TGCGCCCCAGGCGGGTCCACAGATACGCAGTATTTT.

The chain links TRBV10-3 to TRBJ2-7; 14 nucleotides match TRBD2. V lost 10 bases, J lost 5 bases, and 4 bases stayed unmatched. Germline CDR1 ENHRY, CDR2 SYGVKD. The CDR3 loop spans 13 amino acids. The CDR3 coding sequence is TGTGCCACAGGACTAGCGGGAGGAGACGAGCAGTACTTC. It is translated as CATGLAGGDEQYF.

The chain uses TRBV6-5 and TRBJ1-4, with 9 bases aligning to TRBD1. V shed 5 bases, J shed 8 bases, and the junction held 6 bases outside the gene matches. This CDR3 is built from 14 residues. Germline V gives CDR1 MNHEY, CDR2 SVGAGI. CDR3 in DNA: TGTGCCAGCAGTACGGGACAGGGACGGGAAAAACTGTTTTTT. It yields the protein CASSTGQGREKLFF.

With respect to this clone: This specimen includes other DNA sequences encoding the same CDR3. J is TRBJ1-3 and V is TRBV9; D perhaps matches TRBD1 (6 bases). This CDR3 spans 15 amino acids. Trimming removed 3 bases from V and 0 bases from J, with 10 bases in between. In germline, CDR1 is SGDLS, CDR2 YYNGEE. The CDR3 DNA reads TGTGCCAGCAGCGCCGACAGGAGCTCTGGAAACACCATATATTTT. Its translation: CASSADRSSGNTIYF.

This chain links TRBV5-1 with TRBJ2-7; 7 bases line up with TRBD1. This CDR3 is 14 amino acids long. V gave up 0 bases and J gave up 4 bases; unmatched junction bases: 4. Germline loops: CDR1 SGHRS, CDR2 YFSETQ. The CDR3, as DNA: TGCGCCAGCAGCTTGGGGGGACAGCAGTACGAGCAGTACTTC. Its protein is CASSLGGQQYEQYF. The full variable domain, with the rest looked up from reference TRBV5-1 and TRBJ2-7, is KAGVTQTPRYLIKTRGQQVTLSCSPISGHRSVSWYQQTPGQGLQFLFEYFSETQRNKGNFPGRFSGRQFSNSRSEMNVSTLELGDSALYLCASSLGGQQYEQYFGPGTRLTVT.

The chain couples TRBV28 to TRBJ2-7; D remains ambiguous. CDR3 length: 12 amino acids. Germline V gene lookup returns CDR1 MDHEN and CDR2 SYDVKM. The germline V and J ends were trimmed by 8 bases and 7 bases, with 15 bases remaining between them. The CDR3 sequence is CASRPSRREQYF. CDR3 DNA: TGTGCCAGCCGCCCCTCCCGGCGGGAGCAGTACTTC. The whole variable domain, remainder taken from reference TRBV28 and TRBJ2-7, is DVKVTQSSRYLVKRTGEKVFLECVQDMDHENMFWYRQDPGLGLRLIYFSYDVKMKEKGDIPEGYSVSREKKERFSLILESASTNQTSMYLCASRPSRREQYFGPGTRLTVT.

In this sample, this clone turned up once. The chain recombines TRBV6-1 with TRBJ1-5; D gene ambiguous. V was clipped by 1 base and J by 4 bases, with 8 bases between them. The germline V gene has CDR1 MNHNS and CDR2 SASEGT. The length of the CDR3 is 14 residues. CDR3 in DNA: TGTGCCAGCAGTGAAGAATGGGGTAATCAGCCCCAGCATTTT. It codes for CASSEEWGNQPQHF.

There are a few counts of this clone. This sequence joins TRBV7-9 and TRBJ2-2, with 11 bases matching TRBD2. The length of the CDR3 is 15 residues. Germline values: CDR1 SEHNR, CDR2 FQNEAQ (reference sequence). The J segment lost 1 base and the V segment lost 7 bases, leaving 2 bases of the junction unmatched. The CDR3 DNA sequence: TGTGCCAGCATCGGGACTAGCGGGAACACCGGGGAGCTGTTTTTT. Its translation: CASIGTSGNTGELFF.

This sequence joins TRBV10-3 and TRBJ2-1; D gene unclear. The CDR3 extends over 12 amino acids. Looked up from germline, CDR1 is ENHRY and CDR2 is SYGVKD. The germline V and J ends were trimmed by 4 bases and 5 bases, with 6 bases remaining between them. CDR3 in DNA: TGTGCCATCAGTGTGGGCAACAATGAGCAGTTCTTC. Amino acid sequence: CAISVGNNEQFF.

This clone was found once. The rearrangement links TRBV7-9 to TRBJ2-3; TRBD2 matches at 14 bases. CDR1 SEHNR and CDR2 FQNEAQ come from the germline V gene (reference sequence). CDR3 length: 16 residues. V lost 5 bases, J lost 6 bases, and 7 bases stayed unmatched. Written as DNA, the CDR3 is TGTGCCAGCAGCCCTCGACTAGCGGGAGGGCCGGATACGCAGTATTTT. Encoded protein: CASSPRLAGGPDTQYF.

This rearrangement joins TRBV30 to TRBJ1-1, with D maybe TRBD1 (5 bases). CDR1 and CDR2 (germline): GTSNPN, SVGIG (reference sequence). The V end was cut by 7 bases, the J end by 5 bases, with 14 bases between. This CDR3 spans 12 amino acids. For the CDR3, the DNA is TGTGCCTACGGCTCCTGGGGGACTGAAGCTTTCTTT. Amino acids: CAYGSWGTEAFF.

The chain is built from TRBV4-1 and TRBJ1-1; D not resolved. V shed 7 bases and J shed 10 bases, with 16 bases lying between them. The CDR3 covers 12 residues. Germline V CDR1 and CDR2: MGHRA, YSYEKL. As DNA, the CDR3 is TGCGCCAGCAATGGTCATCAGAAAGGAGCTTTCTTT. Translated, it gives CASNGHQKGAFF.

The CDR3 DNA follows: TGTGCCAGCAGTCAACTAGCGGGACGGGGAGATACGCAGTATTTT. Translating gives CASSQLAGRGDTQYF. This chain connects TRBV7-9 to TRBJ2-3; 10 nucleotides line up with TRBD2. There are 15 residues in the CDR3. V gave up 6 bases and J gave up 5 bases; unmatched junction bases: 8. Germline V gives CDR1 SEHNR, CDR2 FQNEAQ (reference sequence).

The chain joins TRBV5-8 to TRBJ2-2; TRBD2 matches at 13 bases. CDR1 and CDR2 from the germline V gene are SGHTS and YDEGEE. Trimming took 4 bases from V and 3 from J; bases not matched to a gene: 9. This CDR3 contains 18 residues. The CDR3 region has the DNA TGTGCCAGCAGCCCGTGGACTAGCGGGAGTTTGTACACCGGGGAGCTGTTTTTT. Its protein product is CASSPWTSGSLYTGELFF.

The chain recombines TRBV5-1 with TRBJ1-3; 8 nucleotides agree with TRBD1. V lost 0 bases, J lost 2 bases, and 1 base stayed unmatched. CDR3 length: 15 residues. Per the germline V gene, CDR1 is SGHRS and CDR2 is YFSETQ. CDR3 coding DNA: TGCGCCAGCAGCTTGGCCAGGGGGCCTGGAAACACCATATATTTT. It encodes CASSLARGPGNTIYF.

This clone showed up just a few times. Other DNA sequences in this specimen translate into the identical CDR3. V gene TRBV28 combines with J gene TRBJ2-2; TRBD1 is a possible D gene (6 bases). From germline, CDR1 is MDHEN and CDR2 SYDVKM. The CDR3 runs 15 residues. V lost 5 bases and J 0 bases, leaving 10 bases between the germline ends. CDR3 nucleotides: TGTGCCAGCAGTCCGGGGACAACGAACACCGGGGAGCTGTTTTTT. As protein: CASSPGTTNTGELFF.